This T cell receptor beta chain was obtained from a study of blood T cell repertoires in COVID-19. Germline loops: CDR1 SGHRS, CDR2 YFSETQ. Trimming at V came to 3 bases and at J to 3 bases, leaving 5 bases not matched to a gene. The CDR3 spans 14 residues. As handled by the study authors: Amplified reference gene primers provided the basis for estimating nucleated cell counts. The method was immunoSEQ multiplex PCR; TCRdb's version includes in-frame clones alone and lacks a portion of them. The V and J calls and the clone size are those of that table, but D and trimming were determined from the DNA. Of tens of thousands of clones in the sample, roughly 89% were seen once.

The receptor comes from a human donor in a cohort sampled during active COVID-19. The sequenced material came from peripheral blood. The chain links TRBV5-1 to TRBJ2-5, with 7 bases fitting TRBD1. For the CDR3, the DNA is TGCGCCAGCAGCTCTGGTACAGGGGAAGAGACCCAGTACTTC. This encodes CASSSGTGEETQYF.